The 31 T cell receptor beta chains below all came from one sample that was sequenced in a study of T cells in Graves' hyperthyroidism and ophthalmopathy. What was amplified from RNA transcripts were TCR beta CDR3 regions. RT-PCR in the first round (using the HTBI primer set) targeted the TCR CDR3. Via MiXCR, TCRdb re-called the multiplex PCR reads, giving one row per CDR3 protein. This repertoire shows roughly 240,000 distinct CDR3 sequences, about 24% found once; its top ten account for roughly 40%. Material for sequencing was blood. Every receptor here comes from a woman aged 40 to 50 with Graves' ophthalmopathy.

This clonotype was detected ten times or more. J is TRBJ2-7 and V is TRBV6-1, with D unresolved. The germline V and J ends were trimmed by 4 bases and 3 bases, with 10 bases remaining between them. This CDR3 has 13 residues. The germline V gene encodes CDR1 MNHNS and CDR2 SASEGT. The CDR3, as DNA: TGTGCCAGCAGTGCCCGACAACTCTACGAGCAGTACTTC. Translating it yields CASSARQLYEQYF.

This clonotype was seen repeatedly, ten times or more. The V gene is TRBV5-1, the J gene TRBJ1-1; 12 bases are shared with TRBD1. Germline CDR1 reads SGHRS; CDR2 reads YFSETQ. The CDR3 covers 15 residues. The V and J ends lost 7 bases and 6 bases, in that order; junction bases with no gene match: 10. The CDR3: CASLRDRGRAAEAFF. The CDR3 region has the DNA TGCGCCAGCTTGCGGGACAGGGGGCGGGCGGCTGAAGCTTTCTTT.

This clonotype has at least ten counts. The chain uses TRBV28 and TRBJ2-7; 8 nucleotides line up with TRBD1. V dropped 7 bases and J dropped 3; count of bases not matched to a gene: 8. This CDR3 is built from 14 residues. Germline CDR1 is MDHEN and CDR2 is SYDVKM. The CDR3, as DNA: TGTGCCAGCAATCCGACAGGGGACCGCTACGAGCAGTACTTC. Translating gives CASNPTGDRYEQYF.

J is TRBJ1-2 and V is TRBV20-1; D perhaps matches TRBD1 (6 bases). Germline CDR1 and CDR2: DFQATT and SNEGSKA (reference sequence). V dropped 3 bases and J dropped 8 bases, with 10 bases sitting between them. This CDR3 has 11 amino acids. The CDR3 reads CSASSGAGYTF. CDR3 nucleotide sequence: TGCAGTGCTAGTTCAGGGGCCGGCTACACCTTC.

This clonotype was counted many times. J is TRBJ2-7 and V is TRBV28; D is unclear. The CDR3 has 13 residues. Germline V gene sequence: CDR1 MDHEN, CDR2 SYDVKM. V lost 6 bases to trimming and J lost 2 bases, with 11 bases between them. The CDR3 nucleotides read TGTGCCAGCAGACGGACCGACACCTACGAGCAGTACTTC. Its translation is CASRRTDTYEQYF.

The chain is built from TRBV6-1 and TRBJ1-1; TRBD1 is a possible D gene (5 bases). Trimming removed 5 bases from V and 2 bases from J, with 12 bases in between. Germline CDR1 reads MNHNS; CDR2 reads SASEGT. The length of the CDR3 is 14 residues. The CDR3 DNA reads TGTGCCAGCAGTCGGGGGTGGCGAAACACTGAAGCTTTCTTT. Residues: CASSRGWRNTEAFF.

This clonotype was counted many times. The chain recombines TRBV6-1 with TRBJ1-5, with TRBD1 identical over 7 bases. The germline CDR1 and CDR2 sequences are MNHNS and SASEGT. This CDR3 is 15 amino acids long. The V and J ends lost 5 bases and 2 bases, in that order; junction bases with no gene match: 6. DNA for the CDR3: TGTGCCAGCAGTAGAACAGGGGCGGGCAATCAGCCCCAGCATTTT. As protein: CASSRTGAGNQPQHF.

This clonotype occurred many times. CDR3 sequence reads: CASSYSISPLEPQHF. For the CDR3, the DNA is TGTGCCAGCAGTTACTCGATTTCCCCACTTGAGCCCCAGCATTTT. This chain links TRBV6-5 with TRBJ1-5, with D hard to call. V lost 0 bases and J lost 8, with 14 bases in between. The CDR3 spans 15 residues. CDR1 and CDR2 (germline): MNHEY, SVGAGI.

The rearrangement joins TRBV12-3 or TRBV12-4 to TRBJ1-2; D remains ambiguous. Trimming cost V 5 bases and J 6 bases, with 19 bases left between them. The CDR3 runs 15 residues. CDR3 in DNA: TGTGCCAGCAGTGTGGGTATGGAGAGTTGGGATGGCTACACCTTC. This translates into CASSVGMESWDGYTF.

This clonotype was detected many times. V usage is TRBV7-3 and J usage is TRBJ2-7, with 10 bases identical to TRBD2. Unmatched junction bases numbered 7, after V lost 8 bases and J lost 6 bases. This CDR3 comprises 13 residues. The germline V gene has CDR1 SGHTA and CDR2 FQGTGA. CDR3 sequence: CASAAGGSGEQYF. The CDR3 coding sequence is TGTGCCAGCGCAGCGGGAGGGAGCGGCGAGCAGTACTTC.

This clonotype was seen at least ten times. V is TRBV30 and J is TRBJ1-1; D gene ambiguous. The CDR3 loop spans 11 amino acids. Trimming removed 5 bases from V and 3 bases from J, with 7 bases in between. Germline CDR1 is GTSNPN and CDR2 is SVGIG (reference sequence). CDR3 coding DNA: TGTGCCTGGCGACGGCACACTGAAGCTTTCTTT. As protein: CAWRRHTEAFF.

This clonotype was seen repeatedly, ten times or more. V is TRBV25-1 and J is TRBJ2-7; D assignment may be TRBD1 or TRBD2 (5 bases each). V was pared by 7 bases and J by 2 bases, with 12 bases between. The CDR3 contains 13 residues. Germline V gene sequence: CDR1 MGHDK, CDR2 SYGVNS. Here the CDR3 reads CASIGDATYEQYF. The CDR3 DNA reads TGTGCCAGCATTGGGGACGCCACCTACGAGCAGTACTTC.

At least ten counts were recorded for this clonotype. The rearrangement uses TRBV19 and TRBJ2-5, with D possibly being TRBD1 or TRBD2 (6 bases each). Trimming shortened V by 5 bases and J by 5 bases, and 12 bases separated the two germline ends. The CDR3 loop spans 13 amino acids. Per the germline V gene, CDR1 is LNHDA and CDR2 is SQIVND (reference sequence). CDR3 protein: CASSSRGLETQYF. The CDR3 nucleotides read TGTGCCAGTAGTTCTCGGGGGCTGGAGACCCAGTACTTC.

This clonotype was found a few times. The chain has TRBV2 and TRBJ2-4; D is perhaps TRBD1 or TRBD2 (5 bases each). Trimming left V 3 bases short and J 0 bases short, with 18 bases between. Germline V gene sequence: CDR1 SNHLY, CDR2 FYNNEI. The CDR3 covers 18 residues. DNA of the CDR3: TGTGCCAGCAGTGAGAGGGGCAGCTTCAACCCAGCCAAAAACATTCAGTACTTC. Amino acids: CASSERGSFNPAKNIQYF.

Ten or more counts support this clonotype. The chain couples TRBV6-5 to TRBJ2-7; D not resolved. The V end lost 0 bases, the J end lost 0 bases, and 12 bases lay between the germline ends. CDR1 is MNHEY, CDR2 SVGAGI, per germline. CDR3 length: 16 residues. The CDR3 is CASSYSLVGYSYEQYF. In nucleotides, the CDR3 is TGTGCCAGCAGTTACTCCCTGGTCGGTTACTCCTACGAGCAGTACTTC.

The sample holds many counts of this clonotype. The V gene is TRBV20-1, the J gene TRBJ1-2, with D perhaps TRBD1 (6 bases). Germline V CDR1 and CDR2: DFQATT, SNEGSKA (reference sequence). Between the trimmed V and J ends, which lost 3 bases and 4 bases, there was a span of 18 bases. This CDR3 comprises 15 residues. The CDR3 DNA is TGCAGTGCTAGTTCTTGGACAGAGCCTCCCTATGGCTACACCTTC. Protein sequence: CSASSWTEPPYGYTF.

The rearrangement links TRBV28 to TRBJ2-5, with D perhaps matching TRBD1 (6 bases). The CDR3 length is 13 residues. Trimming removed 2 bases from V and 4 bases from J, with 8 bases in between. Germline V CDR1 and CDR2: MDHEN, SYDVKM. CDR3 in DNA: TGTGCCAGCAGTTTACCACAGGGAGAGACCCAGTACTTC. It translates to CASSLPQGETQYF.

At least ten counts were recorded for this clonotype. The chain links TRBV7-2 to TRBJ2-7, with TRBD2 as a possible D gene (5 bases). V gave up 5 bases and J gave up 3 bases, with 11 bases separating them. The CDR3 has 13 residues. Germline V gene sequence: CDR1 SGHTA, CDR2 FQGNSA. CDR3 sequence (DNA): TGTGCCAGCAGCAAGAGCGGTGGCTACGAGCAGTACTTC. Protein sequence: CASSKSGGYEQYF.

This clonotype appeared a few times. The genes are TRBV6-1 and TRBJ2-5; 8 bases agree with TRBD1. The V gene end was trimmed by 4 bases and the J gene end by 5 bases; junction bases not matched to a gene: 6. Germline values: CDR1 MNHNS, CDR2 SASEGT. This CDR3 has 14 amino acids. The CDR3 DNA sequence: TGTGCCAGCAGTGCACAACAGGGGGTGGAGACCCAGTACTTC. Translation: CASSAQQGVETQYF.

This clonotype showed up many times. An end of the junction does not agree with germline; a read error may underlie this. The chain couples TRBV12-3 or TRBV12-4 to TRBJ1-2; the D gene is possibly TRBD1 (5 bases). The CDR3 is 17 residues long. The chain's CDR3 is CVSSLSPPGRKNYGYTF. For the CDR3, the DNA is TGTGTCAGCAGTTTGTCCCCCCCAGGGAGGAAAAACTATGGCTACACCTTC.

The V and J genes are TRBV6-5 and TRBJ2-7, with D unresolved. Trimming removed 1 base at V and 3 bases at J, with 7 bases between. CDR1 MNHEY and CDR2 SVGAGI come from the germline V gene. This CDR3 spans 13 amino acids. CDR3 region: CASSYYTSYEQYF. The CDR3 bases are TGTGCCAGCAGTTACTATACAAGCTACGAGCAGTACTTC.

This chain connects TRBV29-1 to TRBJ2-2; D may correspond to TRBD1 or TRBD2 (5 bases each). Trimming left V 4 bases short and J 6 bases short, with 12 bases between. The germline V gene has CDR1 SQVTM and CDR2 ANQGSEA. CDR3 length: 13 amino acids. The CDR3 coding sequence is TGCAGCGTTGTCGTTCGGGGCCCCGGGGAGCTGTTTTTT. Its protein product is CSVVVRGPGELFF.

This clonotype was detected many times. The genes are TRBV7-2 and TRBJ2-7; D tentatively fits TRBD1 or TRBD2 (6 bases each). Germline V lookup: CDR1 SGHTA, CDR2 FQGNSA. Trimming cost V 5 bases and J 2 bases, with 22 bases left between them. The CDR3 sequence is 17 residues long. DNA of the CDR3: TGTGCCAGCAGCGCGGGGCCCTGGGGGCTCAGAACCTACGAGCAGTACTTC. This gives the protein CASSAGPWGLRTYEQYF.

The sample holds many counts of this clonotype. This chain connects TRBV5-1 to TRBJ1-1; the match to TRBD1 covers 7 bases. The CDR3 loop spans 16 amino acids. V trimming: 4 bases; J trimming: 0 bases; junction bases outside the gene matches: 9. Germline assignment: CDR1 SGHRS and CDR2 YFSETQ. The CDR3 reads CASSPGGDRVNTEAFF. In DNA, the CDR3 is TGCGCCAGCAGCCCCGGAGGGGACAGAGTGAACACTGAAGCTTTCTTT.

The gene calls are TRBV28 and TRBJ1-1; TRBD1 matches at 9 bases. The V gene's germline CDR1 is MDHEN and CDR2 SYDVKM. The CDR3 length is 17 residues. With 4 bases clipped from V and 1 base from J, the junction kept 10 bases outside the gene matches. The CDR3 sequence: CASSSDRPGQGNTEAFF. As DNA, the CDR3 is TGTGCCAGCAGTTCTGACCGACCGGGACAGGGGAACACTGAAGCTTTCTTT.

This clonotype was seen repeatedly, ten times or more. The CDR3 nucleotides read TGTGCCAGCAGCCAAGAATGGGGGAGGCACGGGGAGCTGTTTTTT. Its protein is CASSQEWGRHGELFF. V and J are TRBV3-1 and TRBJ2-2, with TRBD2 as a possible D gene (6 bases). The CDR3 totals 15 residues. Looked up from germline, CDR1 is LGHDT and CDR2 is YNNKEL (reference sequence). V lost 0 bases and J lost 7, with 12 bases in between.

The chain uses TRBV28 and TRBJ1-2; no clear D. This CDR3 region has 11 residues. V dropped 5 bases and J dropped 8 bases, with 9 bases sitting between them. Germline V gives CDR1 MDHEN, CDR2 SYDVKM. The CDR3 loop is CASSAGGGYTF. The CDR3 coding sequence is TGTGCCAGCAGTGCAGGTGGCGGCTACACCTTC.

In this sample, this clonotype turned up many times. The chain has TRBV19 and TRBJ1-5; TRBD1 agrees at 8 bases. The germline V gene has CDR1 LNHDA and CDR2 SQIVND (reference sequence). With V trimmed by 5 bases and J by 3 bases, 9 bases remained unmatched. The CDR3 has 16 residues. The CDR3 region has the DNA TGTGCCAGTAGTCCCGGGACAGGACACTCCAATCAGCCCCAGCATTTT. Its protein is CASSPGTGHSNQPQHF.

This clonotype was seen at least ten times. The genes are TRBV29-1 and TRBJ1-1, with a possible D match to TRBD1 (5 bases). The germline V and J ends were trimmed by 4 bases and 0 bases, with 9 bases remaining between them. Looked up from germline, CDR1 is SQVTM and CDR2 is ANQGSEA. The CDR3 spans 13 residues. CDR3 nucleotides: TGCAGCGTTGTTCAGGGTTTGAACACTGAAGCTTTCTTT. It yields the protein CSVVQGLNTEAFF. The full variable domain, completed using reference TRBV29-1 and TRBJ1-1, is SAVISQKPSRDICQRGTSLTIQCQVDSQVTMMFWYRQQPGQSLTLIATANQGSEATYESGFVIDKFPISRPNLTFSTLTVSNMSPEDSSIYLCSVVQGLNTEAFFGQGTRLTVV.

About this clonotype: A much larger clonotype is one base distant, so this may be a read error. DNA for the CDR3: TGTGACAGTAGTAGGGCACGGGGAACTTCACCCCTCCACTTT. Amino acid sequence: CDSSRARGTSPLHF. The chain uses TRBV19 and TRBJ1-6; unclear D gene. This CDR3 comprises 14 residues. Germline CDR1 is LNHDA and CDR2 is SQIVND (reference sequence). Full variable domain (remainder filled in from reference TRBV19 and TRBJ1-6): DGGITQSPKYLFRKEGQNVTLSCEQNLNHDAMYWYRQDPGQGLRLIYYSQIVNDFQKGDIAEGYSVSREKKESFPLTVTSAQKNPTAFYLCDSSRARGTSPLHFGNGTRLTVT.

This rearrangement joins TRBV7-2 to TRBJ2-7, with D hard to call. The CDR3 runs 13 residues. Germline CDR1 reads SGHTA; CDR2 reads FQGNSA. Deletions cut 1 base from V and 7 bases from J, with 11 bases between. CDR3: CASSLGSVLEQYF. CDR3 in DNA: TGTGCCAGCAGCTTAGGTTCCGTCTTGGAGCAGTACTTC.